The sequence of this T cell receptor beta chain was determined in a study of regulatory T cells in long-lasting Graves disease. According to the study, TCR beta libraries were built with iRepertoire HTBI primers and CDR3-region Arm-PCR. TCRdb fed the multiplex PCR reads into MiXCR, producing one record per CDR3 protein. The sample yields hundreds of thousands of distinct CDR3 sequences, 20% to 25% seen once. Per germline, CDR1 LGHDT and CDR2 YNNKEL (reference sequence). V shed 5 bases and J shed 2 bases, with 13 bases lying between them. The CDR3 loop spans 14 amino acids. Time point defined: persistent/refractory GD, antithyroid drugs over 5 years with positive TRAb. PBMCs provided the RNA from which the TCR library was made. Study-level points and caveats: Persistent patients had more shared public clonotypes (around 2,700) than new patients (about 1,000).

This clonotype was seen a few times. No antigen is known for it. The clonotype was recovered from a female donor with Graves disease. This sequence joins TRBV3-1 and TRBJ2-7; no clear D gene. The source was peripheral blood mononuclear cells (PBMCs), collected when the disease was refractory, from a patient treated with antithyroid drugs. Here the CDR3 DNA reads TGTGCCAGCAGCGATACTCCAGAAACCTACGAGCAGTACTTC. This translates into CASSDTPETYEQYF.